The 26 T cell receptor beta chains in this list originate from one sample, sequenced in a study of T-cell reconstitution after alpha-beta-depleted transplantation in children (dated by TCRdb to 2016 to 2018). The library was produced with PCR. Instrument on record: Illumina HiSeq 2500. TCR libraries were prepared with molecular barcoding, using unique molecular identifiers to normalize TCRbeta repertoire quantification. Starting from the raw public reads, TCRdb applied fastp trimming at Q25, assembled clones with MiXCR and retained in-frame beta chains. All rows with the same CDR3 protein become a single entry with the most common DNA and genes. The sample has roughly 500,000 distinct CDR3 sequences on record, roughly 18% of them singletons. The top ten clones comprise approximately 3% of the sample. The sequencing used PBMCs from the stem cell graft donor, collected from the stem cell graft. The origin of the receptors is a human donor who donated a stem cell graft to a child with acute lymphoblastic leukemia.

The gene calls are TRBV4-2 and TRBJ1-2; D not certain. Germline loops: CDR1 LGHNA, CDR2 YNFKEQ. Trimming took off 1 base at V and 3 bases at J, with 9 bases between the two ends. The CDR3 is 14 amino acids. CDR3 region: CASSQGVYYYGYTF. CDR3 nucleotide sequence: TGTGCCAGCAGCCAAGGGGTCTATTACTATGGCTACACCTTC.

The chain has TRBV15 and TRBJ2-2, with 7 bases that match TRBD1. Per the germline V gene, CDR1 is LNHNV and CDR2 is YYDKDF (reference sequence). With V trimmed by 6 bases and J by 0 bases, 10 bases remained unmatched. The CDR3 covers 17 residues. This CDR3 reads CATSNPTGATNTGELFF. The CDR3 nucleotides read TGTGCCACCAGTAATCCAACAGGGGCCACGAACACCGGGGAGCTGTTTTTT.

Written as DNA, the CDR3 is TGCAGTGCTAAGGACGCCGCAGGGACCGGACTTGCACACGAGCAGTACTTC. Protein: CSAKDAAGTGLAHEQYF. The V and J genes are TRBV20-1 and TRBJ2-7; possibly TRBD1 or TRBD2 for D (5 bases each). CDR3 length equals 17 residues. V lost 4 bases and J lost 5, with 27 bases in between. CDR1 and CDR2 from the germline V gene are DFQATT and SNEGSKA (reference sequence).

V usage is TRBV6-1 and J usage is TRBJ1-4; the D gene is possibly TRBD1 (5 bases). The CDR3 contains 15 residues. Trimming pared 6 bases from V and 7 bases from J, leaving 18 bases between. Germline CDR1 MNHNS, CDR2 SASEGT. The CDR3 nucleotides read TGTGCCAGCAGCAGGGACCCACGAGGCGGTGAAAAACTGTTTTTT. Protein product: CASSRDPRGGEKLFF.

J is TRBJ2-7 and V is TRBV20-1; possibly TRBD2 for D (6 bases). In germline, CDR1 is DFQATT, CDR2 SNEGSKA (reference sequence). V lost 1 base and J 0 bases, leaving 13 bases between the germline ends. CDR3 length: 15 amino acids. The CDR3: CSARGASDPSYEQYF. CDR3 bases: TGCAGTGCTAGAGGTGCTAGCGACCCCTCCTACGAGCAGTACTTC.

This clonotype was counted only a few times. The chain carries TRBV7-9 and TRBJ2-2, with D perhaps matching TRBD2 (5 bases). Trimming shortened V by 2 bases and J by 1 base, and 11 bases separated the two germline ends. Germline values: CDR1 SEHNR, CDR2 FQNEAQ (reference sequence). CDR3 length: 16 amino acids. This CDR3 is CASSLPSGGNTGELFF. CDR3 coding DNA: TGTGCCAGCAGCTTACCCAGCGGCGGGAACACCGGGGAGCTGTTTTTT.

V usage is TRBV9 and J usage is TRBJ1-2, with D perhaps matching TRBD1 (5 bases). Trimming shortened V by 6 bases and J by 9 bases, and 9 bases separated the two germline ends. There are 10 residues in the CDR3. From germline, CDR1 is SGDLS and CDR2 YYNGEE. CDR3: CASTGARYTF. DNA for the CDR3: TGTGCCAGCACCGGGGCACGCTACACCTTC.

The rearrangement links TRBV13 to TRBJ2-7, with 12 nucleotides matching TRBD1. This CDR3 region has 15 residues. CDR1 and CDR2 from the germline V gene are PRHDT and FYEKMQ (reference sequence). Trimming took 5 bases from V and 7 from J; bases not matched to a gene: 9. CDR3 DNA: TGTGCCAGCAGCGCCGGGACAGGGGGCAGTTGGGAGCAGTACTTC. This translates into CASSAGTGGSWEQYF.

CDR3 loop: CSARDGTGSSYEQYF. The CDR3 DNA sequence: TGCAGTGCTAGAGATGGGACAGGGAGCTCCTACGAGCAGTACTTC. The chain employs TRBV20-1 and TRBJ2-7; TRBD1 aligns across 9 bases. Germline CDR1 is DFQATT and CDR2 is SNEGSKA (reference sequence). The CDR3 has 15 amino acids. Trimming at V came to 0 bases and at J to 0 bases, leaving 3 bases not matched to a gene.

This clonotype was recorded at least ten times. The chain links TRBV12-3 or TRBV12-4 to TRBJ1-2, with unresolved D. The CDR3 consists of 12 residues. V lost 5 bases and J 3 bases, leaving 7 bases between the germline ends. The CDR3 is CASSPGHYGYTF. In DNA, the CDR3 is TGTGCCAGCAGTCCGGGTCACTATGGCTACACCTTC.

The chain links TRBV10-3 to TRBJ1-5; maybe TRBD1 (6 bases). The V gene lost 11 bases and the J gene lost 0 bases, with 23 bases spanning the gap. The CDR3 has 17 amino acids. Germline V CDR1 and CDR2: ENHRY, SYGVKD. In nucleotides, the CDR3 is TGTGCCCCCAACGTCAGGGACATTGAATATAGCAATCAGCCCCAGCATTTT. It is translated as CAPNVRDIEYSNQPQHF.

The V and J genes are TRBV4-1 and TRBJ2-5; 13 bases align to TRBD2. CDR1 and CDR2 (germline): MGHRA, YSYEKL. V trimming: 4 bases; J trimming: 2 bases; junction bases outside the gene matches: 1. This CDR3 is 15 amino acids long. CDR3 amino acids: CASSRTSGRQETQYF. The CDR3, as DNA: TGCGCCAGCAGCCGGACTAGCGGGAGACAAGAGACCCAGTACTTC.

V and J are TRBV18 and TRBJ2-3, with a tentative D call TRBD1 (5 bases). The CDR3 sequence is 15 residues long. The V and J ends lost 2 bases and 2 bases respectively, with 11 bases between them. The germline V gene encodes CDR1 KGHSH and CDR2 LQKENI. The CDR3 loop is CASSPRQKPTDTQYF. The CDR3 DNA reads TGTGCCAGCTCACCAAGACAGAAGCCCACAGATACGCAGTATTTT. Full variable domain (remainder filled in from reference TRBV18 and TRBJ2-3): NAGVMQNPRHLVRRRGQEARLRCSPMKGHSHVYWYRQLPEEGLKFMVYLQKENIIDESGMPKERFSAEFPKEGPSILRIQQVVRGDSAAYFCASSPRQKPTDTQYFGPGTRLTVL.

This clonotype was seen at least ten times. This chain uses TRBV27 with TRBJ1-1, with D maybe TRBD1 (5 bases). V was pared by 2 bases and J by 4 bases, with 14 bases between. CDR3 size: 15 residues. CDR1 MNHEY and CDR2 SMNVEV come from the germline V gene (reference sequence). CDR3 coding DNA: TGTGCCAGCAGTTTAAGAGGGGCTTTCGGCACTGAAGCTTTCTTT. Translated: CASSLRGAFGTEAFF.

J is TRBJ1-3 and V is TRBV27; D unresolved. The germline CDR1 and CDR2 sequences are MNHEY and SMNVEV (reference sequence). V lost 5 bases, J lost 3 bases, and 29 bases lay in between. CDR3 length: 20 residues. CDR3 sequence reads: CASSESGARYATPVGNTIYF. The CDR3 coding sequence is TGTGCCAGCAGTGAATCGGGCGCGAGGTACGCGACACCGGTTGGAAACACCATATATTTT.

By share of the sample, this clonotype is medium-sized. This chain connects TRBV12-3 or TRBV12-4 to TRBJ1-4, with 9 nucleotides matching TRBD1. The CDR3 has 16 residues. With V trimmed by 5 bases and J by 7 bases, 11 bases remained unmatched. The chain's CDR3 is CASSPPPGQGFEKLFF. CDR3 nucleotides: TGTGCCAGCAGTCCCCCGCCGGGACAGGGTTTTGAAAAACTGTTTTTT.

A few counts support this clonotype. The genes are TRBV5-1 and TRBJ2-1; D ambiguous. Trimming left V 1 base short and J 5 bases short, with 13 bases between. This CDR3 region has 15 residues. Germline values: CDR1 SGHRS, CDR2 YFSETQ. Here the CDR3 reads CASSLMVSVNNEQFF. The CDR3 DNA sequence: TGCGCCAGCAGCTTGATGGTTTCGGTCAACAATGAGCAGTTCTTC.

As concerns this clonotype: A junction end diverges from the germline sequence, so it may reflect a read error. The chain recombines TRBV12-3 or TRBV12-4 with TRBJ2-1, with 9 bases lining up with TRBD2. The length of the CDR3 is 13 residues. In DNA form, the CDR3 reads TGTGCCAGCAGCCCCTCGTCAGCGGGAGGTACTCATTTC. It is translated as CASSPSSAGGTHF.

DNA for the CDR3: TGCGCCAGCAGCTTCGACAGGGAGGAGACCCAGTACTTC. It specifies CASSFDREETQYF. This sequence joins TRBV5-1 and TRBJ2-5; 7 bases map to TRBD1. CDR3 size: 13 residues. V lost 2 bases, J lost 5 bases, and 3 bases stayed unmatched. Germline CDR1 SGHRS, CDR2 YFSETQ.

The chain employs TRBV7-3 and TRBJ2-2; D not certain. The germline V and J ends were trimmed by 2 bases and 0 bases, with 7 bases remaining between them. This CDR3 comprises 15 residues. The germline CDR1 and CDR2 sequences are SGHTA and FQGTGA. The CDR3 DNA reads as TGTGCCAGCAGCTTACAACCAGCGAACACCGGGGAGCTGTTTTTT. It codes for CASSLQPANTGELFF.

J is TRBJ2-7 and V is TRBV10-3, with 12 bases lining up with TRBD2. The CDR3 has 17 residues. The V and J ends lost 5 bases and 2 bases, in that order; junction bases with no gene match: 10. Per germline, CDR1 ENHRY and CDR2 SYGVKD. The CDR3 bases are TGTGCCATCAGTTTCCTAGCGGGAGGGCCAAGTACCTACGAGCAGTACTTC. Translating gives CAISFLAGGPSTYEQYF.

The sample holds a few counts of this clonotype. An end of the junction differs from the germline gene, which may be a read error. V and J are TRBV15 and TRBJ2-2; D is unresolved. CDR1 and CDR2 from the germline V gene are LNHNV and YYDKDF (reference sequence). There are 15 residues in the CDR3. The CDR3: CATRRDWGNTGELFF. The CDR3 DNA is TGTGCCACCAGGAGAGATTGGGGGAACACCGGGGAGCTGTTTTTT.

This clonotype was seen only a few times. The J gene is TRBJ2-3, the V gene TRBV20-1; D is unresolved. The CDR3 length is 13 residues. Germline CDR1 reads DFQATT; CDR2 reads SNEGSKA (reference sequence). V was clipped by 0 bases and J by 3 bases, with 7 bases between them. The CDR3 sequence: CSARDLSTDTQYF. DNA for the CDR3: TGCAGTGCTAGAGATCTTTCAACAGATACGCAGTATTTT.

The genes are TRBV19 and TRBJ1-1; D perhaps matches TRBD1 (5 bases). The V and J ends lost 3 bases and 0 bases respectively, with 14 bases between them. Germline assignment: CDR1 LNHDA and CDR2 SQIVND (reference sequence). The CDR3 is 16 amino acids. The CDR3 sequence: CASSMFRVDLNTEAFF. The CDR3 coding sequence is TGTGCCAGTAGTATGTTCAGGGTGGATCTGAACACTGAAGCTTTCTTT.

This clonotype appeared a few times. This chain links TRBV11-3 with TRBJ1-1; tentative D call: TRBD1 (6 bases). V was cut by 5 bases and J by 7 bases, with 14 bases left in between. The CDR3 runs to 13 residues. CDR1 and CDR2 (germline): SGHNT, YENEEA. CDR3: CASSPGQSVEAFF. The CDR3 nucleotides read TGTGCCAGCAGCCCCGGACAGTCCGTTGAAGCTTTCTTT.

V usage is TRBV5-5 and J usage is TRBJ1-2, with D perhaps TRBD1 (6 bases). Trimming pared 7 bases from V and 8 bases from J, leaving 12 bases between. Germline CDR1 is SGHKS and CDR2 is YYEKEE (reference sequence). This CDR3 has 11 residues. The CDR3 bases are TGTGCCAGCGGGACATCTAACGGCTACACCTTC. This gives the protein CASGTSNGYTF. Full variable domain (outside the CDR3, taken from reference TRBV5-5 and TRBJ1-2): DAGVTQSPTHLIKTRGQQVTLRCSPISGHKSVSWYQQVLGQGPQFIFQYYEKEERGRGNFPDRFSARQFPNYSSELNVNALLLGDSALYLCASGTSNGYTFGSGTRLTVV.